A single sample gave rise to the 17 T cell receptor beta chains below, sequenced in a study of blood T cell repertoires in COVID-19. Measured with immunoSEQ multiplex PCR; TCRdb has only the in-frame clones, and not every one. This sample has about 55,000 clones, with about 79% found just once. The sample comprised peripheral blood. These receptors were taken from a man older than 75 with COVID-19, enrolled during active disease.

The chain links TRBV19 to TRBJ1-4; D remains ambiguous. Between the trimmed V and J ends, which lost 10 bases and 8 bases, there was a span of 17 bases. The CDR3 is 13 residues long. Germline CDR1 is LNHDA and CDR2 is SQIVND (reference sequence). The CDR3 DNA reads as TGTGCCATTAGCGCAGCGCCTAGCGAAAAACTGTTTTTT. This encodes CAISAAPSEKLFF.

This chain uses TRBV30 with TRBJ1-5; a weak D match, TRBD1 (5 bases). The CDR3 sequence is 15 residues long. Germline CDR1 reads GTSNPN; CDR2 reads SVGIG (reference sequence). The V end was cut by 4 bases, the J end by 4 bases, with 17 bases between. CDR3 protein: CAWNHRAGGNQPQHF. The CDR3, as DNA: TGTGCCTGGAACCACCGGGCCGGGGGAAATCAGCCCCAGCATTTT.

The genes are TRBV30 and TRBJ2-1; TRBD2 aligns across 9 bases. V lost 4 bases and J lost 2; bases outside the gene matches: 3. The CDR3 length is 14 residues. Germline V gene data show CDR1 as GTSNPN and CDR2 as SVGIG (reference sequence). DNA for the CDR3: TGTGCCTGGACCGGCGGGAGGGCCTACAATGAGCAGTTCTTC. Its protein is CAWTGGRAYNEQFF.

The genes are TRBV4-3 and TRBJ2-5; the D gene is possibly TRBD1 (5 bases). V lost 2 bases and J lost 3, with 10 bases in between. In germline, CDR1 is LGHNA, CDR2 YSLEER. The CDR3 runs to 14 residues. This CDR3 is CASSQSLREETQYF. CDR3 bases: TGCGCCAGCAGCCAATCTCTCAGGGAAGAGACCCAGTACTTC.

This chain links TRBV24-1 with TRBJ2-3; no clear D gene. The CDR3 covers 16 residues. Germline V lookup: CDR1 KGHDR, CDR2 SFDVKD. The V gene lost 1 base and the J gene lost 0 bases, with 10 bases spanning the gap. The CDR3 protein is CATSDFGGASTDTQYF. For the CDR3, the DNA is TGTGCCACCAGTGATTTCGGCGGCGCTAGCACAGATACGCAGTATTTT.

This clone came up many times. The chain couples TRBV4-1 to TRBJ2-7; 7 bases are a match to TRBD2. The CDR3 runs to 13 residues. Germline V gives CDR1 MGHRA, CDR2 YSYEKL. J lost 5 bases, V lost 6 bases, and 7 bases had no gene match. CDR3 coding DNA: TGCGCCAGCAGTACCGCTAGCGGTAACGAGCAGTACTTC. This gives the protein CASSTASGNEQYF.

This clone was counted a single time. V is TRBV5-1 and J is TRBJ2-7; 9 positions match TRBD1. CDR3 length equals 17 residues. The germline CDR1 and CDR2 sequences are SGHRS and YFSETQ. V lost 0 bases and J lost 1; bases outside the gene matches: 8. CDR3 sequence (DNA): TGCGCCAGCAGCTTGGGCTACGGGACAGGGCCTTCCTACGAGCAGTACTTC. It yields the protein CASSLGYGTGPSYEQYF. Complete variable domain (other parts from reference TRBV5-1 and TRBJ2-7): KAGVTQTPRYLIKTRGQQVTLSCSPISGHRSVSWYQQTPGQGLQFLFEYFSETQRNKGNFPGRFSGRQFSNSRSEMNVSTLELGDSALYLCASSLGYGTGPSYEQYFGPGTRLTVT.

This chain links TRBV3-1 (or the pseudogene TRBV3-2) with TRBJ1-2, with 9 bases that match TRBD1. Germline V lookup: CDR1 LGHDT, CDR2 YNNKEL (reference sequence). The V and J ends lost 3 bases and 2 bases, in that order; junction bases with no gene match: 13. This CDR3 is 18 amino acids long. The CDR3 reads CASSHPTSGQGKNYGYTF. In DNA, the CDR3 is TGTGCCAGCAGCCATCCGACCTCGGGACAGGGTAAGAACTATGGCTACACCTTC.

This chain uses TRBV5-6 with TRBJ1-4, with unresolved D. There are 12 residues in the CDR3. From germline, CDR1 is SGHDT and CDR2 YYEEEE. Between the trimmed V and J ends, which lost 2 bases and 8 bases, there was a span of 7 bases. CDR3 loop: CASSFTREKLFF. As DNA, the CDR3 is TGTGCCAGCAGCTTTACTAGGGAAAAACTGTTTTTT.

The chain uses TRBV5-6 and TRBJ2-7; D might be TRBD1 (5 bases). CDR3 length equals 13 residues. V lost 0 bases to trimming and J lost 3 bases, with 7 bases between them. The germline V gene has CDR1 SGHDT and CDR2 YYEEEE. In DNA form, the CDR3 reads TGTGCCAGCAGCTTGGCGCAGGGCTACGAGCAGTACGTC. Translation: CASSLAQGYEQYV.

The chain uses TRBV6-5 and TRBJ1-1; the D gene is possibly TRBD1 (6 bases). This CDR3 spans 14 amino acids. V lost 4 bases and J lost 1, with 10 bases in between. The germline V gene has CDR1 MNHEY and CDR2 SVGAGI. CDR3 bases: TGTGCCAGCAGTTCGCAGGGGCAGAACACTGAAGCTTTCTTT. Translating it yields CASSSQGQNTEAFF.

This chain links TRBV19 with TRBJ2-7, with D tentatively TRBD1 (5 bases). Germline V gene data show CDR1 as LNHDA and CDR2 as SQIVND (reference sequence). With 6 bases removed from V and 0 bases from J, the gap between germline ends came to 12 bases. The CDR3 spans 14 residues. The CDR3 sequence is CASSPRRDSYEQYF. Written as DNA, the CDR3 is TGTGCCAGTAGCCCCCGCAGGGACTCCTACGAGCAGTACTTC.

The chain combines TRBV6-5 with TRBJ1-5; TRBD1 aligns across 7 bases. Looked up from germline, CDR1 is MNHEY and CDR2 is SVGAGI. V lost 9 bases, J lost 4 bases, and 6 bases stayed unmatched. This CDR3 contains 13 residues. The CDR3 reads CASTTGLNQPQHF. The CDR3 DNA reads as TGTGCCAGTACGACAGGGCTGAATCAGCCCCAGCATTTT.

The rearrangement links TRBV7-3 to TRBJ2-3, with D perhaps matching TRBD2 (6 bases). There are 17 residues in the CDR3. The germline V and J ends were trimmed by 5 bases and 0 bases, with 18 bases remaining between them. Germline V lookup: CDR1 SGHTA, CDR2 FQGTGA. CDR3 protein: CASSRLGGSGSTDTQYF. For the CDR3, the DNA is TGTGCCAGCAGCCGGCTGGGAGGTTCAGGGAGCACAGATACGCAGTATTTT.

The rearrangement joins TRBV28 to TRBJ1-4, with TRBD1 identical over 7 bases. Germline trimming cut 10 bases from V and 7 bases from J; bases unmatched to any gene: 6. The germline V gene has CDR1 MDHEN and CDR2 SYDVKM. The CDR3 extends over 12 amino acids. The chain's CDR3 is CATRTGPEKLFF. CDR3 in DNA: TGTGCCACCCGGACAGGTCCTGAAAAACTGTTTTTT.

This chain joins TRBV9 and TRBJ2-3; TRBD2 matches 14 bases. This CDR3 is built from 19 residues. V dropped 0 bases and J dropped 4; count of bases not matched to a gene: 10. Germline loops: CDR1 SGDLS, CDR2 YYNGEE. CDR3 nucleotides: TGTGCCAGCAGCGTAGCTTCCGGGGGACTAGCGGGAGAGGCAGATACGCAGTATTTT. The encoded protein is CASSVASGGLAGEADTQYF.

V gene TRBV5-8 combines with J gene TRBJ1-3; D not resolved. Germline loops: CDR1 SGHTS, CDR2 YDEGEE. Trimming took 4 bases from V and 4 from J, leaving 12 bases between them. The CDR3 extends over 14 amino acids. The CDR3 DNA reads TGTGCCAGCAGCCCGGGTCCGGGGGGAAACACCATATATTTT. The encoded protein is CASSPGPGGNTIYF.